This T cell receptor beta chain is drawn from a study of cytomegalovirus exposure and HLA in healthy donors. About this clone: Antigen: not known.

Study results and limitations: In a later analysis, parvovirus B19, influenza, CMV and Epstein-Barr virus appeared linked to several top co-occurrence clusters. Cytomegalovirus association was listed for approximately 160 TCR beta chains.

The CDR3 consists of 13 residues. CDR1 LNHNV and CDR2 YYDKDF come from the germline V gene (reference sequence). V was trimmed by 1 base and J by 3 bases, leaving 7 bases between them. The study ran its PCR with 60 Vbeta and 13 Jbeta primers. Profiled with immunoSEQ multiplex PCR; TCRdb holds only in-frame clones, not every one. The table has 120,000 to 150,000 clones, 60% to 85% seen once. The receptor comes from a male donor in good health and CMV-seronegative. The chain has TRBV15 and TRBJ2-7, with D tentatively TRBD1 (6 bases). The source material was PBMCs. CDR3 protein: CATSRVDSYEQYF. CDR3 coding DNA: TGTGCCACCAGCAGAGTGGACAGCTACGAGCAGTACTTC.